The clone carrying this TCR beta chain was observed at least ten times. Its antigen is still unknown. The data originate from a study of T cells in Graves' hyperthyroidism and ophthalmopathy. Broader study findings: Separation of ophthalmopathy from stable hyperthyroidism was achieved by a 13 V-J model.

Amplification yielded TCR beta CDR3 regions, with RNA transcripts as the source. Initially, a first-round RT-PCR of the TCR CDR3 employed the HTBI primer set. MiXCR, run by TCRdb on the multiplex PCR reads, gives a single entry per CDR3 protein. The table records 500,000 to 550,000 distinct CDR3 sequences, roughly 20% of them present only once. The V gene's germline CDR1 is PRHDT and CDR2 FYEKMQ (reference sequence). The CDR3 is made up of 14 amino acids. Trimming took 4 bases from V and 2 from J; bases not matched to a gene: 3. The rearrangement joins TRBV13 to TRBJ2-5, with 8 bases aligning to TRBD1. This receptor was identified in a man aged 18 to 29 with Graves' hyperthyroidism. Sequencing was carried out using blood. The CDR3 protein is CASSSRGLQETQYF. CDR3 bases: TGTGCCAGCAGCTCCAGGGGGCTTCAAGAGACCCAGTACTTC.